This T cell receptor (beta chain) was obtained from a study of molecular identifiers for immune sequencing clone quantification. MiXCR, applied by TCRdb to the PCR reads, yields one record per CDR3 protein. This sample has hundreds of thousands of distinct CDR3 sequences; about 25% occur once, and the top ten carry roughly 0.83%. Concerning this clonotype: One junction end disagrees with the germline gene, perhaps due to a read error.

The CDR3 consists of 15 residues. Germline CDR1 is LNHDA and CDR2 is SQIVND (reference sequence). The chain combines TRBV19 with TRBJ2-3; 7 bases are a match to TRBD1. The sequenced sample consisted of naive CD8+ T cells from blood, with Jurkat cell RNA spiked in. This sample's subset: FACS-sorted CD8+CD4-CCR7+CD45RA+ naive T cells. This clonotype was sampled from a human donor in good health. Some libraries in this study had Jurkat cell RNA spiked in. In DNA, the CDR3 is TGTGCCAGTAGTCTGACAGGGCCTAGCACAGATACACAGTATTTT. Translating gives CASSLTGPSTDTQYF. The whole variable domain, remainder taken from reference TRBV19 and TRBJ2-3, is DGGITQSPKYLFRKEGQNVTLSCEQNLNHDAMYWYRQDPGQGLRLIYYSQIVNDFQKGDIAEGYSVSREKKESFPLTVTSAQKNPTAFYLCASSLTGPSTDTQYFGPGTRLTVL.